Here is one TCR beta chain with its context. Its antigen is as yet unknown. The data were obtained in a study of beta chain features in type 1 diabetes. Every bit of the isolated RNA underwent reverse transcription, so sequencing read expressed TCRB transcripts. TCRdb's table, derived via immunoSEQ multiplex PCR, lists solely in-frame clones and lacks some. This table holds roughly 290,000 clones, 15% found once. V lost 4 bases to trimming and J lost 5 bases; unmatched junction nucleotides: 7. Per germline, CDR1 SGHDT and CDR2 YYEEEE. This CDR3 contains 14 residues. Whole-study findings and limits: Within each of all four CD4+ subsets, Type 1 diabetes patients had TCRB CDR3s that were moderately but significantly shorter.

This receptor was taken from a man aged 18-30 years with type 1 diabetes. The chain links TRBV5-6 to TRBJ1-1; the match to TRBD1 covers 8 bases. The sequenced material came from naive CD4+ T cells from blood. The CDR3: CASSPRDRKTEAFF. The CDR3 region has the DNA TGTGCCAGCAGCCCAAGGGACAGGAAGACTGAAGCTTTCTTT.